The next 14 T cell receptor beta chains were all read from a single sample in a study of CD8 T cells in ankylosing spondylitis. TCRdb fed the 5' RACE reads into MiXCR, producing one record per CDR3 protein. The sample consists of around 30,000 distinct CDR3 sequences, about 5.6% of them appearing once. Sequences were obtained from blood, either unsorted or a sorted T cell fraction (not recorded which). The source is a female donor with ankylosing spondylitis or in good health (not recorded which).

Many counts were recorded for this clonotype. The rearrangement joins TRBV21-1 to TRBJ1-3. TRBV21-1 is marked as a pseudogene. The CDR3 runs to 16 residues. The CDR3 region has the DNA TGTGCCAGCCGAAAAAGGCCCCAGGGAGGTGGAAACACCATATATTTT. Residues: CASRKRPQGGGNTIYF.

This clonotype has ten or more counts. The rearrangement uses TRBV9 and TRBJ2-7; no definite D call. The CDR3 sequence is 15 residues long. Germline V lookup: CDR1 SGDLS, CDR2 YYNGEE. V lost 0 bases to trimming and J lost 9 bases, with 19 bases between them. The CDR3 loop is CASSVADVPYDGQYF. In DNA, the CDR3 is TGTGCCAGCAGCGTAGCTGACGTACCCTACGATGGGCAGTACTTC.

The table lists this clonotype with many counts. The genes are TRBV9 and TRBJ2-1; D is perhaps TRBD2 (6 bases). The CDR3 loop spans 16 amino acids. Deletions cut 0 bases from V and 2 bases from J, with 12 bases between. Germline V CDR1 and CDR2: SGDLS, YYNGEE. The CDR3 reads CASSVGVADAYNEQFF. Written as DNA, the CDR3 is TGTGCCAGCAGCGTAGGGGTAGCGGACGCCTACAATGAGCAGTTCTTC.

In regard to this clonotype: Possible read error: a much larger clone is one base away. The V call is TRBV9, the J call TRBJ1-2; D is unresolved. V was clipped by 4 bases and J by 8 bases, with 12 bases between them. Germline CDR1 reads SGDLS; CDR2 reads YYNGEE. CDR3 size: 12 residues. The CDR3 DNA is TGTGCCAGCAGCAACGATCACGCGGGCTACACCTTC. Its translation: CASSNDHAGYTF.

Only a few counts were recorded for this clonotype. V is TRBV9 and J is TRBJ2-1; 9 nucleotides agree with TRBD2. Losses at the gene ends were 3 bases for V and 8 bases for J; bases not matched to a gene: 18. Germline V CDR1 and CDR2: SGDLS, YYNGEE. The CDR3 extends over 18 amino acids. The CDR3 loop is CASSDRGIRREGRDEQFF. In DNA form, the CDR3 reads TGTGCCAGCAGCGACCGAGGTATTAGGCGGGAGGGCAGGGATGAGCAGTTCTTC.

This clonotype was observed at least ten times. The chain recombines TRBV9 with TRBJ2-1; D is possibly TRBD1 (6 bases). Trimming stripped 3 bases from V and 9 bases from J, with 19 bases between. The CDR3 length is 15 residues. Per the germline V gene, CDR1 is SGDLS and CDR2 is YYNGEE. CDR3 sequence: CASSARPNEDSEQFF. DNA for the CDR3: TGTGCCAGCAGCGCTAGACCTAACGAGGACAGTGAGCAGTTCTTC.

This clonotype is deemed medium-sized. The gene calls are TRBV9 and TRBJ2-1, with 7 bases identical to TRBD2. The CDR3 has 16 residues. Germline CDR1 SGDLS, CDR2 YYNGEE. Losses at the gene ends were 4 bases for V and 4 bases for J; bases not matched to a gene: 11. CDR3 bases: TGTGCCAGCAGCTCAAGGACTAGAACTAATTACAATGAGCAGTTCTTC. This codes for CASSSRTRTNYNEQFF.

This clonotype was seen a handful of times. The chain couples TRBV9 to TRBJ1-4, with D perhaps matching TRBD1 (6 bases). The CDR3 runs to 16 residues. The germline V gene has CDR1 SGDLS and CDR2 YYNGEE. Trimming stripped 0 bases from V and 5 bases from J, with 14 bases between. The CDR3 region is CASSVDRGGGNEKLFF. The DNA of the CDR3 is TGTGCCAGCAGCGTAGACCGCGGGGGCGGGAATGAAAAACTGTTTTTT.

The sample holds many counts of this clonotype. The chain recombines TRBV9 with TRBJ1-1, with 7 bases matching TRBD1. This CDR3 is 18 amino acids long. With 3 bases clipped from V and 0 bases from J, the junction kept 14 bases outside the gene matches. CDR1 is SGDLS and CDR2 is YYNGEE in the germline V gene. CDR3 sequence (DNA): TGTGCCAGCAGCGGACGAGCGACAGGGTCAGGAGTGAACACTGAAGCTTTCTTT. Translated: CASSGRATGSGVNTEAFF.

This clonotype was detected ten times or more. The chain is built from TRBV9 and TRBJ2-3, with 8 bases lining up with TRBD2. The J segment lost 3 bases and the V segment lost 4 bases, leaving 4 bases of the junction unmatched. The CDR3 sequence is 14 residues long. In germline, CDR1 is SGDLS, CDR2 YYNGEE. The CDR3 loop reads CASSTSGGTDTQYF. In DNA, the CDR3 is TGTGCCAGCAGCACCAGCGGGGGTACAGATACGCAGTATTTT.

This clonotype was seen a handful of times. This chain uses TRBV9 with TRBJ2-2; 11 bases match TRBD2. Germline V gene data show CDR1 as SGDLS and CDR2 as YYNGEE. The V and J ends lost 7 bases and 4 bases, in that order; junction bases with no gene match: 6. The CDR3 has 15 residues. The CDR3 protein is CASCRTSGLTGELFF. DNA of the CDR3: TGTGCCAGCTGCCGGACTAGCGGGCTCACCGGGGAGCTGTTTTTT.

This clonotype was counted many times. The chain employs TRBV9 and TRBJ2-3, with TRBD2 matching over 11 bases. This CDR3 has 16 residues. Germline values: CDR1 SGDLS, CDR2 YYNGEE. The junction had 8 bases not matched to a gene; V was cut back by 0 bases and J by 8 bases. DNA of the CDR3: TGTGCCAGCAGCGTAGGCAATAGCGGGGGGGCAAGTACGCAGTATTTT. This codes for CASSVGNSGGASTQYF.

This clonotype came up many times. CDR3 protein: CASSATGGDTQYF. The CDR3 DNA sequence: TGTGCCAGCAGCGCCACGGGCGGGGATACGCAGTATTTT. The chain is built from TRBV9 and TRBJ2-3, with a tentative D call TRBD2 (5 bases). The V gene lost 3 bases and the J gene lost 6 bases, with 11 bases spanning the gap. This CDR3 region has 13 residues. Germline V lookup: CDR1 SGDLS, CDR2 YYNGEE.

In this sample, this clonotype turned up many times. The genes are TRBV9 and TRBJ1-3, with D perhaps matching TRBD1 (6 bases). The CDR3 is 15 amino acids. CDR1 is SGDLS, CDR2 YYNGEE, per germline. Trimming removed 3 bases at V and 4 bases at J, with 14 bases between. The CDR3 DNA is TGTGCCAGCAGCGCCGGAACAGGGTTAGGAAACACCATATATTTT. Protein sequence: CASSAGTGLGNTIYF.